This T cell receptor beta chain was sequenced during a study of cytomegalovirus exposure and HLA in healthy donors (TCRdb year 2017). Regarding the study in general: In an earlier analysis of 550 to 750 of the donors, 250 to 300 Gb of sequence data and 117 million unique TCR beta sequences from roughly 190 million T cells were reported. Roughly 320 gigabases of sequencing data and 75 million to 85 million unique TCR sequences made up an early release that covered over 550 HLA-typed donors. Among the roughly 400 genotyped donors, around 81% belonged to the genetic ancestry cluster associated with self-reported Caucasian donors. The aim of the study was to test whether cataloging public T cell receptors could identify signatures of past pathogen exposure. The study profiled the T cell repertoires of 666 subjects by immunosequencing and related them to cytomegalovirus serostatus. Besides the first cohort of 550 to 750 subjects, a separate validation cohort made up of roughly 120 different subjects was used. High-throughput TCR immunosequencing, statistical association of individual TCRs with disease status, and machine learning were combined to predict cytomegalovirus infection status. To study patterns of TCR occurrence, a later analysis re-analyzed previously published TCR beta repertoires from 550 to 800 donors and added high-resolution HLA genotyping. Rather than using new phenotypic data, the later analysis identified candidate immune exposures from TCR beta sequences and from how often those sequences occurred across donors. In an earlier analysis of over 550 of the donors, high-throughput TCR beta sequencing was used to judge whether each TCR beta V gene segment behaved as functional or pseudogenic. Donor age, sex, ethnicity and CMV serostatus were compiled together with the repertoire data. A later genetic analysis took genome-wide SNP genotypes for about 55% of the roughly 670 donors and used that subset as a discovery cohort. All discovery cohort repertoires had been generated on a single sequencing platform. HLA typing included class I and class II loci at four-digit resolution. The number of typed donors differed by locus: roughly 629-630 for A, B, C, DRB1 and DQB1; approximately 530 for DQA1; approximately 610 for DPA1; and 450 to 480 for DPB1. Roughly 5 DR-DQ haplotypes were handled as single units for association and clustering, since linkage in the cohort was strong. Among 350 to 400 genotyped donors of the cohort, an average of roughly 240,000 unique TCR beta nucleotide sequences were sequenced per donor, around a sixth of them non-productive. Findings and caveats that apply to the study as a whole: A later analysis associated 15,000 to 20,000 TCR beta sequences with specific HLA alleles at a false discovery rate of 0.05. Linkage disequilibrium might explain the correlated functional status among segregating V segments, but an unknown experimental factor could not be excluded. Strong co-occurrence of HLA alleles, especially DR and DQ, made assigning TCR associations to individual alleles difficult. For the cohort, immune exposure information was limited to CMV serostatus. Presence/absence analyses assumed roughly uniform sequencing depth across donors, an assumption that may not hold. Some IMGT-functional V segments, including TRBV6-2 and TRBV6-3, could not be told apart with the 87-base-pair reads, so those segments were excluded. A cluster of highly shared sequence variants was judged likely to represent a technical artifact of the sequencing pipeline. Because HLA typing was missing for some donors at each locus, association tests included only the typed subset. The cohort was sequenced for TCR beta chains only, and without alpha or paired-chain data the features that could be detected were limited. The study gave a list of about 170 TCR beta chains associated with cytomegalovirus. According to a later analysis, TCR association rates differed among HLA loci, with DRB1 alleles showing the most associated TCRs and HLA-C alleles showing the fewest. Compared with the roughly 670-donor mean, donors in an Asian-associated ancestry cluster had fewer N-insertions in productive TCRs, according to a later genetic analysis. According to the authors, the approach could potentially be generalized to other disease states and immunological phenotypes. In a later genetic analysis, a missense DCLRE1C variant was associated with V-gene and J-gene trimming of TCR beta chains, and the association was replicated in an independent cohort. Most CMV-associated TCR beta chains appeared to be HLA-restricted in a later analysis, and the HLA associations seemed to be driven largely by CMV exposure. About 15 rarely observed V segments, including chromosome 9 orphons, were excluded from the earlier analysis of 550 to 700 of the donors because counts were too low. In a later analysis, several top co-occurrence clusters were reported to appear linked to parvovirus B19, influenza, CMV and Epstein-Barr virus. A later analysis found that HLA-associated TCR beta chains were more clonally expanded and had lower generation probabilities than equally common non-associated chains. While some public TCRs were present in many individuals, most TCR sequences turned up only very rarely across donors. A further reported finding was that TCR beta sequences accurately predicted the HLA-A and HLA-B alleles for most subjects in the first cohort. In both the original and validation cohorts, the classifier was reported to diagnose cytomegalovirus status with high specificity and sensitivity. An earlier analysis of approximately 600 of the donors showed that most TCR beta V segments appeared in productive rearrangements either about 87% or about 30% of the time, which broadly matched IMGT annotations. A few of the identified cytomegalovirus-associated TCR beta chains were confirmed in vitro to be specific for cytomegalovirus antigens.

The receptor library was made with the immunoSEQ multiplex PCR assay. The multiplex PCR relied on a mix of 60 forward primers for TCR Vbeta segments and 13 reverse primers for TCR Jbeta segments. Amplification of the CDR3 region of rearranged TCR beta genes was performed with a multiplex PCR assay on genomic DNA. Amplified TCR beta libraries were sequenced as 87-base-pair reads on the Illumina HiSeq System. The paper's data handling went like this. A later analysis tallied around 82 million unique TCR beta chains across the 650 to 750 repertoires, and around 10 million of those chains were shared by two or more donors. A nearest-neighbor algorithm error-corrected the raw reads and collapsed the reads into unique sequences, merging closely related sequences to remove PCR and sequencing errors. V, D and J gene segments were assigned by aligning CDR3 sequences to IMGT reference sequences. Each retained sequence needed at least a six-nucleotide match to both a V gene segment and a J gene segment. Rearrangements were classified as productive when the CDR3 lacked stop codons and remained in frame with V and J, and all other rearrangements were classified as non-productive. Following IMGT convention, CDR3 was defined as the stretch from the second conserved V-encoded cysteine up to the conserved J-encoded phenylalanine. Sequences without an unambiguous match to a single V gene segment were excluded from the earlier analysis of about 600 of the donors. In an earlier analysis of some 590 of the donors, a V segment was called functional when productive rearrangements were above 56.7%, and segregating when the standard deviation between donors exceeded 5%. To diagnose cytomegalovirus status from the catalog of TCR beta chain sequences, a statistical classification framework was built. In a later analysis, TCR nucleotide sequences were compared against IMGT/GENE-DB human TR gene sequences so that V and J genes could be assigned. In a later analysis, CDR3 sequences and most-parsimonious VDJ recombination scenarios were assigned using the TCRdist pipeline. A later analysis defined each TCR beta chain by its CDR3 amino acid sequence plus V-gene family, and excluded reads lacking a unique V-gene family. As a way to deal with suspected cross-contamination and a sequencing artifact, a later analysis dropped 450 to 600 nucleotide sequences that were highly shared and had low generation probability. In a later analysis, a clonal expansion index was calculated for each public chain from normalized within-repertoire ranks of inferred template counts. Generation probabilities in a later analysis came from a VDJ recombination model fitted to out-of-frame rearrangements, and those results were checked against IGoR. Hypergeometric tests were used in a later analysis to score TCR-TCR, TCR-HLA and TCR-CMV co-occurrence, with a repertoire-size bias correction applied to the TCR pairs. To estimate false discovery rates, a later analysis permuted the HLA or CMV assignments 20 times. In a later analysis, co-occurring TCRs were grouped using DBSCAN, and TCRdist sequence similarity was added for clustering within HLA-allele-positive subsets. Co-occurrence clustering excluded repertoires with fewer than 30,000 or more than 120,000 public chains, plus five with anomalous nucleotide sharing. TCRdb took over this immuneACCESS table, retaining in-frame rearrangements with V and J assigned. Such tables are incomplete; in checked studies, under half of the missing clones stem from an unresolved V gene, and the remainder is unexplained. The V and J calls and clone size come from that table; D and trimming were worked out from the DNA. This sample lists 150,000 to 200,000 clones; roughly 77% were detected once. Under 5.5% of the sample is held by the ten biggest clonotypes.

At the junction V is shortened by 6 bases and J by 5 bases; bases outside the gene matches: 3. CDR1 and CDR2, per the germline V gene, are SGHTA and FQGTGA. From the cysteine up to the phenylalanine, the CDR3 has a length of 15 residues. The only DNA kept is the CDR3, 45 bases in frame from the first base. This clone was counted a few times. Its antigen remains undetermined. The record has no base qualities; no much larger clone is one base away. The cohort consisted of 666 healthy bone marrow donors. Cohort members were all nominally healthy when sampled, although unrecorded immune exposures were likely present. The donor tested CMV seropositive, placing the donor among the 289 seropositive members of the cohort. A peripheral blood sample was collected from each donor, and TCR beta sequencing was performed on peripheral blood mononuclear cells. Genomic DNA extraction from the blood cell samples was performed with the Qiagen DNeasy Blood Extraction Kit.

The sequence links TRBV7-3 to TRBJ2-2; 13 bases in between match TRBD2. Sequenced input: PBMCs. This clonotype was sampled from a man between 18 and 29 years old in good health and CMV-seropositive. Here the CDR3 is given as CASRLAGGLTGELFF. The base sequence is TGTGCCAGCAGACTAGCGGGGGGGCTTACCGGGGAGCTGTTTTTT.